What follows describes a single TCR beta chain. There is no known antigen for this receptor. One base away lies a much larger clone, so this may be a sequencing read error. This entry comes from a study of T cells in Graves' hyperthyroidism and ophthalmopathy (dated by TCRdb to between 2019 and 2020). With respect to the entire study: Peripheral blood samples were taken at the time of initial diagnosis, prior to any treatment. TCR V-J signatures able to tell the groups apart were searched for in a discovery cohort of 95 to 100 patients, of whom roughly 42 had Graves' ophthalmopathy and more than 55 had stable Graves' hyperthyroidism. Whether ophthalmopathy could be predicted prospectively was tested in an independent validation cohort made up of some 20 hyperthyroidism patients plus 17 patients who later progressed to ophthalmopathy. The 75 to 100 discovery patients were divided at random into training and test sets in a 7:3 ratio. In about six Graves' hyperthyroidism patients, the study also compared T-cell repertoires from thyroid tissue with T-cell repertoires from blood. After blood sampling, hyperthyroidism patients were treated with methimazole at a starting dose of 30 mg daily, and ophthalmopathy patients were treated with high-dose intravenous methylprednisolone. The paper reports TCR Vbeta CDR3 sequencing of roughly 140 peripheral blood samples: fewer than 50 ophthalmopathy, over 70 hyperthyroidism and some 17 progressor patients. The research as a whole found: A model built on a 13 V-J signature distinguished ophthalmopathy from stable hyperthyroidism, reaching over 85% sensitivity and approximately 83% specificity in cross-validation and 80%/75% in testing. Blood samples also contained most of the expanded thyroid clonotypes (frequency above 0.001), which suggests that blood repertoires may reflect thyroid immune responses. In validation, the model predicted progression to ophthalmopathy with about 71% sensitivity and around 72% specificity, a median of about 6 months before onset. No statistical method was used to fix the sample size in advance, and group allocation was not hidden from the investigators.

TCR beta CDR3 regions were amplified from RNA transcripts. A first-round RT-PCR of the TCR CDR3 used the HTBI primer set with the Qiagen OneStep RT-PCR kit. Libraries were constructed in a second round of multiplex PCR, after which size selection and purification were performed. Sequencing of the libraries was done on an Illumina HiSeq2000 using paired-end 100 bp reads. The source study handled its data this way. SOAPnuke was used to process the raw data, with reads discarded if the reads contained adapters or uncalled bases, had a mean Phred below 15, or lacked an exact constant-primer or identifier match. High-quality paired reads were merged with COPE v1.2.5, and unique nucleotide sequences were defined as clonotypes. MiTCR v1.1 was used to align the clonotypes against IMGT TRBV, TRBD and TRBJ reference segments. The analysis included only V-J combinations with a frequency above 0.0001, which together covered roughly 99% of the repertoires. A TCS score was defined as the ratio between F50 (clonal expansion) and ExV (chaos), using BLOSUM62-based TCRdist between CDR3 peptides within each V-J. Welch's t-statistics and random forest reduced around 510 V-J features to under 15, which were used in a naive Bayes classifier (R e1071). TCRdb's own reprocessing of the public reads used fastp at Q25 and MiXCR and kept productive beta chains. Each record represents a unique CDR3 protein, reported with the most common genes and DNA among its rows. The V and J calls shown here were made by TCRdb, not taken from the authors' results. This sample is represented by 350,000 to 400,000 distinct CDR3 sequences; about 16% of them were singletons. Around a third of the sample is taken by the ten largest.

The CDR1 and CDR2 encoded by the germline V gene are SGHVS and FNYEAQ. The CDR3 goes from the cysteine to the phenylalanine over 17 residues. The entry retains the CDR3 DNA only, 51 bases that are in frame from base 1. A patient counted as having stable Graves' hyperthyroidism if no progression to ophthalmopathy occurred over 18 months of follow-up. Hyperthyroidism patients were aged 18 to 65 years and newly diagnosed, with disease duration of less than 2 months. The study excluded patients with uncontrolled infections, other autoimmune diseases, pregnancy or lactation. Diagnoses relied on clinical symptoms, serum thyroxine and TRAb, thyroid ultrasound and orbital computed tomography. PBMCs were separated from 8 to 10 ml of fresh peripheral blood using Ficoll-Paque density gradient centrifugation. Trizol reagent was used to extract total RNA, and RNA quality was then checked on an Agilent 2100 Bioanalyzer.

The specimen sequenced was blood. The receptor's source is a woman between 25 and 40 years old with Graves' hyperthyroidism. The rearrangement joined TRBV7-6 to TRBJ2-1, with the D gene too uncertain to name. The CDR3: CASSLNRAVSSYNEQLF. The nucleotide sequence reads as follows: TGTGCCAGCAGCTTAAATAGGGCGGTTAGCTCCTACAATGAGCAGCTCTTC.